These 8 T cell receptor beta chains were all obtained from the same sample, sequenced in a study of molecular identifiers for immune sequencing clone quantification. TCRdb processed the PCR reads anew with MiXCR; each CDR3 protein has one entry. Of about 640,000 distinct CDR3 sequences listed, about 20% are singletons. The source material was naive CD8+ T cells from blood, with Jurkat cell RNA spiked in. Subset specified: FACS-sorted CD8+CD4-CCR7+CD45RA+ naive T cells. The receptors were gathered from a human donor in good health. Some libraries in this study had Jurkat cell RNA spiked in.

This clonotype has a count of ten or more. The chain links TRBV20-1 to TRBJ2-5, with 9 bases lining up with TRBD2. V shed 3 bases, J shed 9 bases, and the junction held 8 bases outside the gene matches. CDR3 length: 13 amino acids. CDR1 and CDR2 from the germline V gene are DFQATT and SNEGSKA (reference sequence). CDR3 in amino acids: CSASGTSQRAQYF. CDR3 DNA: TGCAGTGCTAGCGGGACTAGCCAACGGGCCCAGTACTTC.

This clonotype appeared many times. The chain joins TRBV5-5 to TRBJ2-7, with 8 bases fitting TRBD1. The V gene end was trimmed by 4 bases and the J gene end by 2 bases; junction bases not matched to a gene: 14. Germline V lookup: CDR1 SGHKS, CDR2 YYEKEE (reference sequence). CDR3 size: 17 residues. The DNA for the CDR3 is TGTGCCAGCAGCGAATACGAGGGACAGGCGACTCCCTACGAGCAGTACTTC. Translating gives CASSEYEGQATPYEQYF.

This clonotype has only a few counts. The rearrangement uses TRBV2 and TRBJ1-2; D gene unclear. V was cut by 4 bases and J by 2 bases, with 11 bases left in between. The CDR3 is 14 residues long. CDR1 is SNHLY, CDR2 FYNNEI, per germline. CDR3 region: CASSGLPGNYGYTF. Written as DNA, the CDR3 is TGTGCCAGCAGTGGATTACCAGGAAACTATGGCTACACCTTC. The variable domain in full, with the rest retrieved from reference TRBV2 and TRBJ1-2, is EPEVTQTPSHQVTQMGQEVILRCVPISNHLYFYWYRQILGQKVEFLVSFYNNEISEKSEIFDDQFSVERPDGSNFTLKIRSTKLEDSAMYFCASSGLPGNYGYTFGSGTRLTVV.

The chain employs TRBV7-9 and TRBJ2-2; 7 bases are shared with TRBD1. The V and J ends lost 1 base and 6 bases, in that order; junction bases with no gene match: 17. CDR1 is SEHNR and CDR2 is FQNEAQ in the germline V gene (reference sequence). The CDR3 is made up of 19 amino acids. CDR3 bases: TGTGCCAGCAGCTTAGGAGCCGGATCGTGGGGCCAGGGGGCCGGGGAGCTGTTTTTT. This codes for CASSLGAGSWGQGAGELFF.

This clonotype was seen ten or more times. The chain employs TRBV12-5 and TRBJ2-3; D could derive from TRBD1 or TRBD2 (5 bases each). In germline, CDR1 is LGHNT, CDR2 FRNRAP. This CDR3 has 14 residues. Trimming pared 5 bases from V and 6 bases from J, leaving 15 bases between. The CDR3, as DNA: TGTGCTAGTGGTCTTCCCGGGACCTCGGATACGCAGTATTTT. Residues: CASGLPGTSDTQYF.

This clonotype was observed at least ten times. The chain joins TRBV6-2 or TRBV6-3 to TRBJ2-7; D ambiguous. This CDR3 contains 13 residues. Deletions cut 11 bases from V and 2 bases from J, with 16 bases between. CDR1 is MNHEY, CDR2 SVGEGT, per germline. CDR3 sequence: CAGTRGPPYEQYF. The CDR3 DNA reads as TGTGCCGGCACCCGAGGACCCCCCTACGAGCAGTACTTC.

The chain employs TRBV7-9 and TRBJ2-5; 7 bases are shared with TRBD2. Losses at the gene ends were 5 bases for V and 2 bases for J; bases not matched to a gene: 14. Germline V gives CDR1 SEHNR, CDR2 FQNEAQ (reference sequence). The CDR3 has 17 amino acids. In DNA, the CDR3 is TGTGCCAGCAGCGCCCCCGGGGAGGGAGGTTGGCAAGAGACCCAGTACTTC. This translates into CASSAPGEGGWQETQYF. The complete variable domain, with remaining parts taken from reference TRBV7-9 and TRBJ2-5, reads DTGVSQNPRHKITKRGQNVTFRCDPISEHNRLYWYRQTLGQGPEFLTYFQNEAQLEKSRLLSDRFSAERPKGSFSTLEIQRTEQGDSAMYLCASSAPGEGGWQETQYFGPGTRLLVL.

Regarding this clonotype: Since a much larger clone is just one base distant, this may be a read error. The CDR3 DNA follows: TGTGCCAGCAGTTTACGGCCTAGCGGGTGGCCAGGAGATACGCAGTATTTT. Translation: CASSLRPSGWPGDTQYF. J is TRBJ2-3 and V is TRBV12-3 or TRBV12-4; 8 positions agree with TRBD2. This CDR3 has 17 amino acids. V was pared by 2 bases and J by 5 bases, with 12 bases of the junction left unmatched.